This T cell receptor beta chain appears in the sequencing data of a study of molecular identifiers for immune sequencing clone quantification (dated 2018 in TCRdb). Study-wide context: For a replicate experiment, RNA from around 20,000 or 100,000 naive CD8 T cells was divided into five aliquots, and four of the five aliquots were sequenced. CD8 T cells were used in a methods study to benchmark molecular-identifier clustering-based TCR repertoire sequencing (MIDCIRS) and TCR RNA copy counting. Overall study results and their limits: Modeling indicated about 3.1 TCR RNA copies recovered per cell, compared with roughly 10 by digital PCR, which implies a capture efficiency of around 30%. Without barcode sub-clustering, chimeric consensus sequences inflated TCR diversity; chimeras reached as high as 47%. Highly expanded clone sizes could be underestimated because identical TCR molecules may share a barcode. In CMV-specific effector cells, clones with more than 20 RNA copies accounted for over 98% of molecules, whereas in naive cells such clones accounted for under 1%. Even against a background of about a million naive CD8 T cells, spiked-in Jurkat TCR RNA amounting to a single cell's worth was reported to be detectable. Spiked-in Jurkat TCR RNA (10 copies' worth), which is not part of the donor repertoire, was contained in the naive libraries.

Library generation was performed with PCR. TCRdb shows the sequencer as NextSeq 500. Bulk TCR libraries were generated as previously described, with the TCR primers listed in Table S5 used. The Qiagen AllPrep DNA/RNA kit was used to purify total RNA. Before any analysis, reads coming from multiple sequencing runs of the same library were combined into one pool. Concerning the study's data processing: Reads were retained only if their TCR constant sequence matched exactly, and those retained reads were trimmed to 150 nt and grouped according to their 12-nt molecular barcodes. Reads in each barcode group were sub-clustered using a 15% Levenshtein threshold, and a quality-weighted consensus sequence was built for each RNA molecule. Non-functional sequences were filtered out, along with any lower-count sequence sitting one edit away from another sequence. On the basis of fitting two negative binomial distributions, barcode sub-clusters with fewer than 20% of the maximum read count were discarded. In-frame beta chains were kept once TCRdb had trimmed the public reads at Q25 with fastp and called clones with MiXCR. A single entry per CDR3 protein holds the most common genes and DNA from its merged rows. These V and J calls are TCRdb output, not the study's own analysis. The sample table holds a few hundred thousand distinct CDR3 sequences, of which about 22% were seen once. 0.74% of the sample lies in the top ten.

With regard to this clonotype: Its specific antigen is unknown. No per-base quality is available; no much larger clone lies one base away.

The V and J ends are trimmed by 8 bases and 2 bases, leaving 21 bases between them. Including cysteine and phenylalanine, the CDR3 has 16 amino acids. The sequence is cut down to CDR3 DNA, 48 bases in frame from base 1. From a lookup of the germline V gene, CDR1 and CDR2 are SNHLY and FYNNEI. Libraries of naive CD8 T cells were generated from roughly 21,000 to 960,000 sorted cells, with 10%, 30% or 50% of the purified RNA used. Naive CD8 T cells were FACS-sorted as CD8+CD4-CCR7+CD45RA+ on a BD FACSAria II into RLT Plus buffer. To test detection sensitivity, Jurkat RNA equivalent to more than eight TCR copies was spiked into samples of about 19,000-1,000,000 naive CD8 T cells. Enrichment of CD8 T cells was done with RosetteSep CD8+ T Cell Enrichment Cocktail plus Ficoll-Paque, and ACK red cell lysis came afterward.

This TCR was recovered from a human donor in good health. Some libraries in this study had Jurkat cell RNA spiked in. The sample was naive CD8+ T cells from blood, with Jurkat cell RNA spiked in. Read against the paper, the sample's cell subset or site label means: FACS-sorted CD8+CD4-CCR7+CD45RA+ naive T cells. The chain joins TRBV2 to TRBJ2-5; the D gene cannot be resolved beyond TRBD1 or TRBD2, each matching 5 bases. CDR3 reads: CASAPGSERPQETQYF. In nucleotide form, the sequence is TGTGCCAGCGCCCCAGGGAGCGAACGACCGCAAGAGACCCAGTACTTC. The full variable domain, with segments outside the CDR3 supplied by the reference TRBV2 and TRBJ2-5 proteins, appears as EPEVTQTPSHQVTQMGQEVILRCVPISNHLYFYWYRQILGQKVEFLVSFYNNEISEKSEIFDDQFSVERPDGSNFTLKIRSTKLEDSAMYFCASAPGSERPQETQYFGPGTRLLVL.